The 8 T cell receptor beta chains given below trace back to one sample, sequenced in a study of blood T cell repertoires in COVID-19. Sequenced by immunoSEQ multiplex PCR; TCRdb stores in-frame clones only, minus some. The data show 220,000 or so clones, roughly 75% seen once. Sample: peripheral blood. These receptors originate from a woman aged 70 to 79 with acute or convalescent COVID-19.

In this sample, this clone turned up many times. The chain is built from TRBV29-1 and TRBJ1-2; D call uncertain. Trimming cost V 6 bases and J 4 bases, with 15 bases left between them. Germline values: CDR1 SQVTM, CDR2 ANQGSEA. The CDR3 length is 13 residues. As DNA, the CDR3 is TGCAGCGTGCATGCCGGGGATCGCTATGGCTACACCTTC. This gives the protein CSVHAGDRYGYTF.

In its sample, this clone was seen once. The chain links TRBV2 to TRBJ1-5, with 9 nucleotides matching TRBD1. Germline CDR1 is SNHLY and CDR2 is FYNNEI. The CDR3 consists of 16 residues. Losses at the gene ends were 2 bases for V and 6 bases for J; bases not matched to a gene: 8. The CDR3 DNA reads as TGTGCCAGCAGTGAACCCCGGACAGGGGCGGCTCAGCCCCAGCATTTT. It encodes CASSEPRTGAAQPQHF.

This chain uses TRBV9 with TRBJ1-1, with TRBD1 identical over 7 bases. The CDR3 length is 16 residues. J gave up 0 bases and V 4 bases, and 9 bases lay outside the gene matches. CDR1 and CDR2 (germline): SGDLS, YYNGEE. The CDR3 loop is CASSKTGSGLNTEAFF. CDR3 bases: TGTGCCAGCAGCAAGACAGGGTCAGGGTTGAACACTGAAGCTTTCTTT.

The chain employs TRBV5-5 and TRBJ1-1; 11 nucleotides align to TRBD1. The V gene end was trimmed by 5 bases and the J gene end by 10 bases; junction bases not matched to a gene: 13. Germline V gene data show CDR1 as SGHKS and CDR2 as YYEKEE (reference sequence). This CDR3 region has 15 residues. CDR3 amino acids: CASSPLRWTGGPAFF. DNA of the CDR3: TGTGCCAGCAGTCCGCTTAGGTGGACAGGGGGCCCAGCTTTCTTT.

The chain recombines TRBV2 with TRBJ1-1; tentatively, D is TRBD1 (6 bases). Trimming cost V 5 bases and J 6 bases, with 10 bases left between them. The CDR3 runs to 12 residues. Per the germline V gene, CDR1 is SNHLY and CDR2 is FYNNEI. The CDR3 DNA sequence: TGTGCCAGCAGTAAGTACAGGGCTGAAGCTTTCTTT. Residues: CASSKYRAEAFF.

V and J are TRBV6-5 and TRBJ1-1; a possible D gene is TRBD1 (5 bases). Germline CDR1 MNHEY, CDR2 SVGAGI. The CDR3 extends over 15 amino acids. V dropped 2 bases and J dropped 3 bases, with 13 bases sitting between them. CDR3 coding DNA: TGTGCCAGCAGTTACCCCCGGGGGGGTCACACTGAAGCTTTCTTT. This encodes CASSYPRGGHTEAFF.

This clone was counted only a few times. The chain has TRBV3-1 (or the pseudogene TRBV3-2) and TRBJ2-2, with no clear D. The germline V and J ends were trimmed by 0 bases and 0 bases, with 17 bases remaining between them. Germline-derived CDR1 and CDR2 are LGHDT and YNNKEL (reference sequence). This CDR3 region has 19 residues. The CDR3 reads CASSQDSVAGPPNTGELFF. CDR3 nucleotide sequence: TGTGCCAGCAGCCAAGATTCGGTGGCAGGCCCTCCGAACACCGGGGAGCTGTTTTTT.

This chain uses TRBV29-1 with TRBJ2-4; 10 bases align to TRBD2. V dropped 2 bases and J dropped 3; count of bases not matched to a gene: 10. CDR1 and CDR2 (germline): SQVTM, ANQGSEA. The CDR3 is 17 residues long. CDR3 in amino acids: CSVEPPSGRVGKNIQYF. The DNA for the CDR3 is TGCAGCGTTGAACCCCCTAGCGGGAGAGTAGGCAAAAACATTCAGTACTTC.